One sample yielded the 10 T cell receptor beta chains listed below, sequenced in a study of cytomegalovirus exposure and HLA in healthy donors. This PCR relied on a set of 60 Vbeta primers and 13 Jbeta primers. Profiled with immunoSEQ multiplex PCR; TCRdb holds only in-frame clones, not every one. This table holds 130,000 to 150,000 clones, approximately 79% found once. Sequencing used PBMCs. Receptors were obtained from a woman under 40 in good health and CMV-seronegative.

The DNA of the CDR3 is TGTGCCAGCAGCTTGACAGGGGCCGAGGAGGAGCAGTACTTC. Translated: CASSLTGAEEEQYF. The V and J genes are TRBV7-3 and TRBJ2-7, with 8 bases matching TRBD1. Trimming took 3 bases from V and 7 from J; bases not matched to a gene: 8. The CDR3 loop spans 14 amino acids. Germline CDR1 and CDR2: SGHTA and FQGTGA. The complete variable domain, with remaining parts taken from reference TRBV7-3 and TRBJ2-7, reads GAGVSQTPSNKVTEKGKYVELRCDPISGHTALYWYRQSLGQGPEFLIYFQGTGAADDSGLPNDRFFAVRPEGSVSTLKIQRTERGDSAVYLCASSLTGAEEEQYFGPGTRLTVT.

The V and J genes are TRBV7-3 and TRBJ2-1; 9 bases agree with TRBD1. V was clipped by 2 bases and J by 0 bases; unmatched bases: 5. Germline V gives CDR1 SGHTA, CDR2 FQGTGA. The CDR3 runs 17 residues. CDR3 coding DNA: TGTGCCAGCAGCTTATATGGGACAGGGAGCTCCTACAATGAGCAGTTCTTC. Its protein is CASSLYGTGSSYNEQFF.

The CDR3 protein is CASSQQGQGTYGYTF. DNA of the CDR3: TGTGCCAGCAGCCAACAGGGACAGGGGACGTATGGCTACACCTTC. The chain combines TRBV7-8 with TRBJ1-2, with 10 bases fitting TRBD1. The CDR3 contains 15 residues. CDR1 and CDR2 from the germline V gene are SGHVS and FQNEAQ. The junction had 8 bases not matched to a gene; V was cut back by 5 bases and J by 5 bases.

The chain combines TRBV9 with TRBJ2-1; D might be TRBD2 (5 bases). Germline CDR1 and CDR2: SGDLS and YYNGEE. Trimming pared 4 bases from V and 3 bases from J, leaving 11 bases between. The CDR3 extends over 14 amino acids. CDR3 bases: TGTGCCAGCAGCCCTCGGACTGTCTACAATGAGCAGTTCTTC. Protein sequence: CASSPRTVYNEQFF.

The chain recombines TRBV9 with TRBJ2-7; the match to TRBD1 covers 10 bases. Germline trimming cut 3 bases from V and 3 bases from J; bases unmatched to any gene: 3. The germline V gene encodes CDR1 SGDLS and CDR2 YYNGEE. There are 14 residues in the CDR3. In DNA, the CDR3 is TGTGCCAGCAGCGGGGACAGGGGAGGCTACGAGCAGTACTTC. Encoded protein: CASSGDRGGYEQYF.

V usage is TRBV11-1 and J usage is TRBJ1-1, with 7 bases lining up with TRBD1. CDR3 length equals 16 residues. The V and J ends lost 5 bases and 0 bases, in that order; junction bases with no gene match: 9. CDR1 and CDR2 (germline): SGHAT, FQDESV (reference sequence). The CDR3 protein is CASSLRRQGMNTEAFF. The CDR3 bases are TGTGCCAGCAGCCTACGCCGACAGGGTATGAACACTGAAGCTTTCTTT. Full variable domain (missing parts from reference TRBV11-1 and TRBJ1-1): EAEVAQSPRYKITEKSQAVAFWCDPISGHATLYWYRQILGQGPELLVQFQDESVVDDSQLPKDRFSAERLKGVDSTLKIQPAELGDSAMYLCASSLRRQGMNTEAFFGQGTRLTVV.

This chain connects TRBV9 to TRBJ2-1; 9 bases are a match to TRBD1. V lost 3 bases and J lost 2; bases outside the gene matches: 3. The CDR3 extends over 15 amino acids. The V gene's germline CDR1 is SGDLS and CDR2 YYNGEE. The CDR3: CASSGYRGPYNEQFF. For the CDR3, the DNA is TGTGCCAGCAGCGGGTACAGGGGGCCCTACAATGAGCAGTTCTTC.

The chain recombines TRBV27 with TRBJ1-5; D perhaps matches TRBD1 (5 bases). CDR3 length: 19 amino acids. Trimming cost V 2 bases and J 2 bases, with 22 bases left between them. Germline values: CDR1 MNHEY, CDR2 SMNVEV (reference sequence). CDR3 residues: CASSLVGPIGGVGNQPQHF. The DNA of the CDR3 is TGTGCCAGCAGTTTAGTGGGCCCTATTGGAGGGGTAGGCAATCAGCCCCAGCATTTT.

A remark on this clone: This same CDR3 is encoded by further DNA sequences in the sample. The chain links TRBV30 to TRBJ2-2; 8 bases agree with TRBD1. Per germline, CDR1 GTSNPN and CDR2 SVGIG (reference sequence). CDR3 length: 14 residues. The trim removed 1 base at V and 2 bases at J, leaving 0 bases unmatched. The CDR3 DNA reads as TGTGCCTGGAGTGCAGGGGGCAACACCGGGGAGCTGTTTTTT. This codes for CAWSAGGNTGELFF.

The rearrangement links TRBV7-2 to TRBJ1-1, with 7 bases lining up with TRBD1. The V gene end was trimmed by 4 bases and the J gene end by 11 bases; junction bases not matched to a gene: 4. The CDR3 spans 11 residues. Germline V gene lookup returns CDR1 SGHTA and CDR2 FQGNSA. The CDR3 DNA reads TGTGCCAGCAGCTCATCAGGGGGGGCTTTCTTT. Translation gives CASSSSGGAFF.